This TCR beta chain was retrieved from a study of blood T cell repertoires in COVID-19. Germline V CDR1 and CDR2: MNHEY, SMNVEV (reference sequence). The CDR3 is made up of 15 amino acids. The junction had 11 bases not matched to a gene; V was cut back by 5 bases and J by 7 bases. TCRdb's copy holds only in-frame clones and misses some; the assay was immunoSEQ multiplex PCR. The sample yields 30,000 to 35,000 clones, nearly 90% seen once. The TCR originated in a man at least 80 years old with acute or convalescent COVID-19. The sample was peripheral blood. The chain carries TRBV27 and TRBJ2-7; 10 bases are a match to TRBD2. The CDR3 reads CASSRTSGTRGEQYF. In DNA, the CDR3 is TGTGCCAGCAGTAGAACTAGCGGGACCCGTGGGGAGCAGTACTTC.